The 26 T cell receptor beta chains reported below all come from one sample, sequenced in a study of T cell repertoires in cytomegalovirus infection. MiXCR, run by TCRdb on the reads, gives a single entry per CDR3 protein. The sample holds a few hundred thousand distinct CDR3 sequences; 15% to 20% are singletons and the top ten take approximately 10%. Sequencing was done on a sample of PBMCs. These receptors were collected from a human donor in good health (CMV status not recorded). Some clones in this sample may be carry-over from other donors' samples.

This clonotype was seen ten or more times. The chain employs TRBV7-2 and TRBJ2-1, with D perhaps TRBD1 (5 bases). V was pared by 5 bases and J by 9 bases, with 14 bases between. Germline CDR1 is SGHTA and CDR2 is FQGNSA. The CDR3 spans 13 residues. CDR3 nucleotide sequence: TGTGCCAGCAGCACGCAGGGTGTTGGTGAGCAGTTCTTC. It specifies CASSTQGVGEQFF.

Only a few counts were recorded for this clonotype. J is TRBJ2-7 and V is TRBV7-9; no reliable D call. CDR1 and CDR2 from the germline V gene are SEHNR and FQNEAQ (reference sequence). With 1 base removed from V and 2 bases from J, the gap between germline ends came to 12 bases. This CDR3 is 15 amino acids long. CDR3 sequence: CASSLGPDATYEQYF. CDR3 coding DNA: TGTGCCAGCAGCTTAGGGCCGGACGCAACCTACGAGCAGTACTTC. The variable domain in full, with the rest retrieved from reference TRBV7-9 and TRBJ2-7, is DTGVSQNPRHKITKRGQNVTFRCDPISEHNRLYWYRQTLGQGPEFLTYFQNEAQLEKSRLLSDRFSAERPKGSFSTLEIQRTEQGDSAMYLCASSLGPDATYEQYFGPGTRLTVT.

This clonotype was observed many times. The chain joins TRBV12-3 or TRBV12-4 to TRBJ1-6; no firm D call. This CDR3 contains 13 residues. The ends were cut back, 5 bases at V and 8 bases at J, with 10 bases in the middle. The CDR3 here is CASSRTWDSPLHF. Written as DNA, the CDR3 is TGTGCCAGCAGTCGGACGTGGGATTCACCCCTCCACTTT.

This clonotype has only a few counts. The chain has TRBV6-6 and TRBJ2-5; D not certain. CDR1 is MNHNY, CDR2 SVGAGI, per germline (reference sequence). The V end lost 5 bases, the J end lost 5 bases, and 18 bases lay between the germline ends. CDR3 length equals 15 residues. The CDR3 sequence is CASSTDGDIQETQYF. In DNA, the CDR3 is TGTGCCAGCAGTACCGACGGAGACATTCAGGAGACCCAGTACTTC.

V usage is TRBV6-5 and J usage is TRBJ2-5; TRBD1 agrees at 10 bases. The CDR3 length is 14 residues. In germline, CDR1 is MNHEY, CDR2 SVGAGI. The V segment lost 5 bases and the J segment 5 bases; nucleotides outside the gene matches: 5. CDR3 amino acids: CASSPTGGEETQYF. The CDR3 DNA reads TGTGCCAGCAGTCCGACAGGGGGCGAGGAGACCCAGTACTTC.

This clonotype was counted at least ten times. The rearrangement uses TRBV28 and TRBJ1-5; TRBD1 is a possible D gene (5 bases). In germline, CDR1 is MDHEN, CDR2 SYDVKM. V shed 5 bases and J shed 7 bases, with 21 bases lying between them. The CDR3 is 16 residues long. CDR3 loop: CASSPNRRGKGQPQHF. As DNA, the CDR3 is TGTGCCAGCAGTCCCAACCGAAGGGGAAAGGGCCAGCCCCAGCATTTT.

A few counts support this clonotype. This sequence joins TRBV6-6 and TRBJ1-5, with 10 bases identical to TRBD1. Germline assignment: CDR1 MNHNY and CDR2 SVGAGI (reference sequence). With V trimmed by 6 bases and J by 6 bases, 5 bases remained unmatched. This CDR3 contains 14 residues. CDR3 nucleotides: TGTGCCAGCAGCCCCGACAGGGGGCGTCAGCCCCAGCATTTT. This gives the protein CASSPDRGRQPQHF.

This clonotype was counted many times. The V gene is TRBV7-2, the J gene TRBJ2-5; 10 bases match TRBD2. The V gene end was trimmed by 1 base and the J gene end by 3 bases; junction bases not matched to a gene: 5. The CDR3 spans 16 residues. Per the germline V gene, CDR1 is SGHTA and CDR2 is FQGNSA. The CDR3 reads CASSLVLAGPEETQYF. Here the CDR3 DNA reads TGTGCCAGCAGCTTAGTACTAGCGGGGCCGGAAGAGACCCAGTACTTC.

This clonotype was found a few times. The chain couples TRBV7-2 to TRBJ2-1; TRBD1 agrees at 10 bases. CDR1 SGHTA and CDR2 FQGNSA come from the germline V gene. The V and J ends lost 5 bases and 8 bases, in that order; junction bases with no gene match: 6. The CDR3 extends over 14 amino acids. CDR3 residues: CASSVDRGRDEQFF. The CDR3 region has the DNA TGTGCCAGCAGCGTAGACAGGGGGCGGGATGAGCAGTTCTTC. The full variable domain, rest sourced from reference TRBV7-2 and TRBJ2-1, is GAGVSQSPSNKVTEKGKDVELRCDPISGHTALYWYRQSLGQGLEFLIYFQGNSAPDKSGLPSDRFSAERTGGSVSTLTIQRTQQEDSAVYLCASSVDRGRDEQFFGPGTRLTVL.

There are many counts of this clonotype. The rearrangement joins TRBV28 to TRBJ2-7; TRBD1 matches at 7 bases. Trimming at V came to 3 bases and at J to 6 bases, leaving 20 bases not matched to a gene. CDR1 MDHEN and CDR2 SYDVKM come from the germline V gene. The CDR3 spans 18 residues. The CDR3 here is CASSFALGRQGILREQYF. The CDR3 nucleotides are TGTGCCAGCAGTTTCGCGTTAGGGAGACAGGGAATCCTACGCGAGCAGTACTTC.

This clonotype appeared many times. The chain recombines TRBV7-2 with TRBJ1-1; D gene ambiguous. Germline CDR1 SGHTA, CDR2 FQGNSA. Trimming left V 5 bases short and J 6 bases short, with 16 bases between. CDR3 length equals 14 residues. CDR3 sequence: CASSPGPQVAEAFF. The CDR3 DNA reads as TGTGCCAGCAGCCCCGGACCCCAGGTCGCTGAAGCTTTCTTT.

The table lists this clonotype with many counts. The gene calls are TRBV7-2 and TRBJ2-3; a possible D gene is TRBD1 (5 bases). The CDR3 spans 15 residues. V gave up 3 bases and J gave up 5 bases, with 15 bases separating them. In germline, CDR1 is SGHTA, CDR2 FQGNSA. The CDR3 here is CASSFWGPSEDTQYF. The CDR3 bases are TGTGCCAGCAGCTTTTGGGGCCCTTCGGAAGATACGCAGTATTTT.

At least ten counts were recorded for this clonotype. The chain is built from TRBV11-2 and TRBJ2-4, with D hard to call. V shed 3 bases and J shed 0 bases, with 12 bases lying between them. Germline V gives CDR1 SGHAT, CDR2 FQNNGV. CDR3 length: 16 residues. The CDR3 sequence: CASSFTHNLAKNIQYF. The CDR3 bases are TGTGCCAGCAGCTTTACACACAACCTAGCCAAAAACATTCAGTACTTC.

The genes are TRBV5-1 and TRBJ1-1; D gene uncertain. The length of the CDR3 is 13 residues. Trimming stripped 7 bases from V and 5 bases from J, with 15 bases between. Germline CDR1 SGHRS, CDR2 YFSETQ. The CDR3 here is CASGSMATTEAFF. CDR3 coding DNA: TGCGCCAGCGGGTCAATGGCAACTACTGAAGCTTTCTTT.

The chain links TRBV28 to TRBJ2-5, with D possibly matching TRBD1 (6 bases). Germline V gene data show CDR1 as MDHEN and CDR2 as SYDVKM. Trimming shortened V by 7 bases and J by 5 bases, and 20 bases separated the two germline ends. The CDR3 runs 15 residues. The CDR3 spells CASTPRDTSGETQYF. The CDR3 DNA reads as TGTGCCAGCACTCCACGGGACACCTCCGGGGAGACCCAGTACTTC.

In its sample, this clonotype was seen many times. DNA of the CDR3: TGTGCCAGCAGTTTTGGCGGCGCAACTAATGAAAAACTGTTTTTT. It translates to CASSFGGATNEKLFF. This chain links TRBV28 with TRBJ1-4, with D unclear. Per the germline V gene, CDR1 is MDHEN and CDR2 is SYDVKM. The CDR3 contains 15 residues. V lost 3 bases to trimming and J lost 0 bases, with 8 bases between them.

The V gene is TRBV7-9, the J gene TRBJ2-3; TRBD1 matches 7 bases. V lost 5 bases to trimming and J lost 11 bases; unmatched junction nucleotides: 7. The CDR3 length is 12 residues. CDR1 SEHNR and CDR2 FQNEAQ come from the germline V gene (reference sequence). The DNA of the CDR3 is TGTGCCAGCAGCCCCCAGGGGGAGATGCAGTATTTT. The encoded protein is CASSPQGEMQYF.

The V gene is TRBV12-3 or TRBV12-4, the J gene TRBJ2-7; tentative D call: TRBD1 (5 bases). Trimming left V 3 bases short and J 3 bases short, with 12 bases between. The CDR3 has 14 amino acids. The CDR3 loop reads CASSLGQGDYEQYF. CDR3 bases: TGTGCCAGCAGTTTGGGCCAGGGTGACTACGAGCAGTACTTC.

This clonotype occurred a few times. V gene TRBV7-2 combines with J gene TRBJ2-5; the D is unclear. The CDR3 sequence is 14 residues long. Trimming pared 3 bases from V and 5 bases from J, leaving 13 bases between. Germline V gene lookup returns CDR1 SGHTA and CDR2 FQGNSA. The CDR3 reads CASSFGNQAETQYF. In DNA form, the CDR3 reads TGTGCCAGCAGCTTTGGTAACCAGGCGGAGACCCAGTACTTC. Combining the CDR3 with reference TRBV7-2 and TRBJ2-5 gives the whole variable domain GAGVSQSPSNKVTEKGKDVELRCDPISGHTALYWYRQSLGQGLEFLIYFQGNSAPDKSGLPSDRFSAERTGGSVSTLTIQRTQQEDSAVYLCASSFGNQAETQYFGPGTRLLVL.

This clonotype was seen a few times. The V call is TRBV6-1, the J call TRBJ2-7, with 7 nucleotides matching TRBD1. CDR3 size: 15 residues. J gave up 3 bases and V 1 base, and 6 bases lay outside the gene matches. CDR1 and CDR2 from the germline V gene are MNHNS and SASEGT. The CDR3 sequence is CASSEEPTGLYEQYF. The CDR3 DNA follows: TGTGCCAGCAGTGAAGAGCCGACAGGGCTCTACGAGCAGTACTTC.

This clonotype was counted only a few times. V usage is TRBV4-3 and J usage is TRBJ1-5; unclear D gene. CDR1 is LGHNA and CDR2 is YSLEER in the germline V gene. CDR3 length: 15 amino acids. V was clipped by 4 bases and J by 5 bases, with 15 bases between them. The CDR3 DNA sequence: TGCGCCAGCAGCCCCACCAGGTACAGCGATCAGCCCCAGCATTTT. Translated: CASSPTRYSDQPQHF.

V and J are TRBV4-2 and TRBJ2-3, with 11 bases lining up with TRBD2. The CDR3 is 19 residues long. Losses at the gene ends were 0 bases for V and 6 bases for J; bases not matched to a gene: 14. Germline V gene sequence: CDR1 LGHNA, CDR2 YNFKEQ. The CDR3 DNA sequence: TGTGCCAGCAGCCAAGATTATCTACTAGCGGGAGCGGGCGGGGATACGCAGTATTTT. Amino acid sequence: CASSQDYLLAGAGGDTQYF.

V and J are TRBV2 and TRBJ2-7, with 7 nucleotides matching TRBD2. V shed 4 bases, J shed 4 bases, and the junction held 7 bases outside the gene matches. CDR1 and CDR2 (germline): SNHLY, FYNNEI. CDR3 length: 14 amino acids. The CDR3 DNA is TGTGCCAGCAGTGGGACTAGGGATATGTACGAGCAGTACTTC. Amino acid sequence: CASSGTRDMYEQYF. Based on the CDR3 plus reference TRBV2 and TRBJ2-7, the full variable domain is EPEVTQTPSHQVTQMGQEVILRCVPISNHLYFYWYRQILGQKVEFLVSFYNNEISEKSEIFDDQFSVERPDGSNFTLKIRSTKLEDSAMYFCASSGTRDMYEQYFGPGTRLTVT.

The chain joins TRBV7-9 to TRBJ2-1; D may correspond to TRBD1 or TRBD2 (5 bases each). V dropped 3 bases and J dropped 0 bases, with 15 bases sitting between them. The V gene's germline CDR1 is SEHNR and CDR2 FQNEAQ (reference sequence). The CDR3 runs 17 residues. This CDR3 is CASSFPVGGNSYNEQFF. The CDR3 coding sequence is TGTGCCAGCAGCTTCCCCGTTGGGGGAAACTCCTACAATGAGCAGTTCTTC.

This clonotype has at least ten counts. This rearrangement joins TRBV7-2 to TRBJ2-7, with D possibly matching TRBD1 (6 bases). This CDR3 contains 14 residues. Germline assignment: CDR1 SGHTA and CDR2 FQGNSA. V gave up 5 bases and J gave up 8 bases, with 19 bases separating them. The CDR3 is CASSEDSPGTKQYF. CDR3 bases: TGTGCCAGCAGCGAGGACAGCCCCGGAACTAAGCAGTACTTC.

V is TRBV11-2 and J is TRBJ1-2; no firm D call. CDR1 and CDR2 (germline): SGHAT, FQNNGV. Trimming shortened V by 0 bases and J by 8 bases, and 16 bases separated the two germline ends. CDR3 length: 15 amino acids. The CDR3 loop reads CASSLEPIPGRGYTF. The DNA of the CDR3 is TGTGCCAGCAGCTTAGAGCCCATCCCCGGGAGAGGCTACACCTTC.